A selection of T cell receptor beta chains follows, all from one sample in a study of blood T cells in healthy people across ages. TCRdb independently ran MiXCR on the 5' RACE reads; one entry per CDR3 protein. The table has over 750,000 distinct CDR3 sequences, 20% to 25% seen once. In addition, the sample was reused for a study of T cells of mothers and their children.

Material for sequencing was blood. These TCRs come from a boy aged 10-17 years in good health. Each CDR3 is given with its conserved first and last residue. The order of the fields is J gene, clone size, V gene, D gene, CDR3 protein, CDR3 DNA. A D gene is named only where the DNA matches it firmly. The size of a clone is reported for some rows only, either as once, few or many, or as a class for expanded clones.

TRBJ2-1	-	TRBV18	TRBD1	CASSALPGQEQFF	TGTGCCAGCTCAGCGTTACCGGGACAGGAGCAGTTCTTC
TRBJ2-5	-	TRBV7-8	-	CASSSLEGRGGETQYF	TGTGCCAGCAGCTCCTTGGAGGGAAGGGGGGGAGAGACCCAGTACTTC
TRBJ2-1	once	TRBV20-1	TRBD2	CSASPTSGRARNEQFF	TGCAGTGCCTCACCCACTAGCGGGAGGGCCAGGAATGAGCAGTTCTTC
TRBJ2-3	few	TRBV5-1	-	CASSPWGLPTDTQYF	TGCGCCAGCAGCCCTTGGGGGCTCCCCACAGATACGCAGTATTTT
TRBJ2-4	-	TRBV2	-	CAISTALNIQYF	TGTGCCATTTCGACAGCGCTAAACATTCAGTACTTC
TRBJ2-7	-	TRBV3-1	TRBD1	CASSPRDRLSYEQYF	TGTGCCAGCAGCCCTCGGGACAGGCTTTCCTACGAGCAGTACTTC
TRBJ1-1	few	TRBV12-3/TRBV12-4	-	CASTGTHGAEAFF	TGTGCCAGCACCGGAACTCACGGGGCTGAAGCTTTCTTT
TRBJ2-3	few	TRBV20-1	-	CSARQDTDTQYF	TGCAGTGCTAGACAGGACACAGATACGCAGTATTTT
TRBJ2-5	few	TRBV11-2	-	CASSLWRTETQYF	TGTGCCAGCAGCTTATGGAGGACGGAGACCCAGTACTTC
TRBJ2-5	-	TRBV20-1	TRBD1	CSAINRGREQYF	TGCAGTGCTATCAACAGGGGTAGAGAGCAGTACTTC
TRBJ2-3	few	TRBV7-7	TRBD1	CASSPGQADTQYF	TGTGCTAGCAGCCCCGGACAGGCAGATACGCAGTATTTT
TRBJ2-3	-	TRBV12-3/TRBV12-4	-	CASSLGNTATDTQYF	TGTGCCAGCAGTTTGGGAAACACCGCCACAGATACGCAGTATTTT
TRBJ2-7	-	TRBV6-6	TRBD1	CASAPTGKNEQYF	TGTGCCAGCGCCCCGACAGGGAAGAACGAGCAGTACTTC
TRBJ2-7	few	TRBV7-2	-	CASSRAAYEQYF	TGTGCCAGCAGCCGCGCGGCGTACGAGCAGTACTTC
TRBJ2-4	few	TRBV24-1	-	CATWTAKNIQYF	TGTGCCACTTGGACAGCCAAAAACATTCAGTACTTC
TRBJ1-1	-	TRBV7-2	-	CASTPVRALNTGAFF	TGTGCCAGCACCCCTGTCCGGGCACTGAACACTGGAGCTTTCTTT
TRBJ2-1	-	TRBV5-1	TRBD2	CASSPGLEANEQFF	TGCGCCAGCAGCCCGGGACTAGAGGCCAATGAGCAGTTCTTC
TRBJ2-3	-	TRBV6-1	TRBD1	CASSEETGGPDTQYF	TGTGCCAGCAGTGAAGAGACAGGGGGCCCAGATACGCAGTATTTT
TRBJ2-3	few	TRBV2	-	CASSADVPGTLTKDTQYF	TGTGCCAGCAGTGCCGATGTCCCCGGGACCCTTACAAAGGATACGCAGTATTTT
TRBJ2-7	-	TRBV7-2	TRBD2	CASSDDWGGEQYF	TGTGCCAGCAGCGACGATTGGGGGGGAGAGCAGTACTTC
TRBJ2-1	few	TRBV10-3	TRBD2	CAIRIAGENNNEQFF	TGTGCCATCAGGATAGCGGGGGAAAATAACAATGAGCAGTTCTTC
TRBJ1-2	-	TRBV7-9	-	CASSLGGMNNYGYTF	TGTGCCAGCAGCTTAGGGGGGATGAACAACTATGGCTACACCTTC
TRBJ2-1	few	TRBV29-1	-	CSVGRAKEQFF	TGCAGCGTTGGGAGGGCCAAGGAGCAGTTCTTC
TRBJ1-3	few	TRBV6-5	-	CASTARNAGNTIYF	TGTGCCAGCACCGCCAGGAATGCAGGAAACACCATATATTTT
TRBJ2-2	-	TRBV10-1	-	CASRWDTGELFF	TGCGCCAGCAGGTGGGACACCGGGGAGCTGTTTTTT
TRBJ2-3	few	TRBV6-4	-	CASSEEAYTDTQYF	TGTGCCAGCAGTGAAGAGGCCTACACAGATACGCAGTATTTT
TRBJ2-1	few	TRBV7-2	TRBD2	CASSVGLTYNEQFF	TGTGCCAGCAGCGTGGGACTAACTTACAATGAGCAGTTCTTC
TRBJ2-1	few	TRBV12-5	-	CASGFTRDNEQFF	TGTGCTAGTGGTTTCACCAGGGACAATGAGCAGTTCTTC
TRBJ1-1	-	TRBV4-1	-	CASSQEGGPGGKGTEAFF	TGCGCCAGCAGCCAAGAAGGGGGGCCCGGGGGGAAAGGCACTGAAGCTTTCTTT
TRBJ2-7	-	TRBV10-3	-	CAISDGRDGMTYEQYF	TGTGCCATCAGTGATGGCAGGGACGGGATGACCTACGAGCAGTACTTC
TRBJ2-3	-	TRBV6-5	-	CASSYSLALLTDTQYF	TGTGCCAGCAGTTACTCGCTAGCATTACTCACAGATACGCAGTATTTT
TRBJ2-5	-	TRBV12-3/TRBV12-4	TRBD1	CASSFSPTGARETQYF	TGTGCCAGCAGTTTTTCTCCGACAGGGGCCAGGGAGACCCAGTACTTC
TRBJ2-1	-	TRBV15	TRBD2	CATSRDIALAGAHNEQFF	TGTGCCACCAGCAGAGATATCGCCCTAGCGGGAGCACACAATGAGCAGTTCTTC
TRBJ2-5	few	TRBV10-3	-	CAISESGGNRETQYF	TGTGCCATCAGTGAGTCCGGGGGAAATCGGGAGACCCAGTACTTC
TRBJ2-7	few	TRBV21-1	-	CASSKARPGFYSEQYF	TGTGCCAGCAGCAAAGCTAGGCCAGGTTTTTATTCCGAGCAGTACTTC
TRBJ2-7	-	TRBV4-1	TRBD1	CASSPGTGGFREQYF	TGCGCCAGCAGCCCCGGGACAGGGGGTTTCCGGGAGCAGTACTTC